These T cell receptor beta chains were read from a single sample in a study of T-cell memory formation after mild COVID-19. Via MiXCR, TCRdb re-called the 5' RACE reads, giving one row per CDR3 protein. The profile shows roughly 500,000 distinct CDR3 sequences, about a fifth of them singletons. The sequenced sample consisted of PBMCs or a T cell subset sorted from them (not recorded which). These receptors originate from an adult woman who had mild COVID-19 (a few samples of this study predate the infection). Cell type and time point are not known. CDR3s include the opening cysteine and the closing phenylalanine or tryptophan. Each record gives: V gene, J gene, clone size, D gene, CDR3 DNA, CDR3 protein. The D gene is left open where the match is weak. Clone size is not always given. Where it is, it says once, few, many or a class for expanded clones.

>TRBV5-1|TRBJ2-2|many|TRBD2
TGCGCCAGCAGCTTGGGACTAGCGGGAAACACCGGGGAGCTGTTTTTT
CASSLGLAGNTGELFF
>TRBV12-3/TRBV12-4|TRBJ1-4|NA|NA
TGTGCCAGCAGCGGAGGTGGCTCAACTAATGAAAAACTGTTTTTT
CASSGGGSTNEKLFF
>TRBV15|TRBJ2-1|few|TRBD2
TGTGCCACCAGCAGAGCCCAGACTAGCGGGAGAAGGGAGCAGTTCTTC
CATSRAQTSGRREQFF
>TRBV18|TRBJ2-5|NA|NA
TGTGCCAGCTCACCACTGGCCTACCAAGAGACCCAGTACTTC
CASSPLAYQETQYF
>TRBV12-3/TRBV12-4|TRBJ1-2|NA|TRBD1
TGTGCCAGCAGCCCTGGGGACAGGGTCAATGGCTACACCTTC
CASSPGDRVNGYTF
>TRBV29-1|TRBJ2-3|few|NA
TGCAGCGTTGATGTAGGCACAGATACGCAGTATTTT
CSVDVGTDTQYF
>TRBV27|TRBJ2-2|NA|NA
TGTGCCAGCAGACGGGCCGCTGCGAACACCGGGGAGCTGTTTTTT
CASRRAAANTGELFF
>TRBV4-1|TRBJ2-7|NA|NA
TGCGCCAGCAGCCAATCTTGGGGCGGAAACTACGAGCAGTACTTC
CASSQSWGGNYEQYF
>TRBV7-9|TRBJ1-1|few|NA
TGTGCCCAGGCTTCCTCGGGCGGGACTGAAGCTTTCTTT
CAQASSGGTEAFF
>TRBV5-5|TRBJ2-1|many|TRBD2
TGTGCCAGCAGCAGGACTAGCCCCGTGGTTTTCGGTGAGCAGTTCTTC
CASSRTSPVVFGEQFF
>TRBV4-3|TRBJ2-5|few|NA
TGCGCCAGCAGCCAAGAAGAGGACAGCGAAGAGACCCAGTACTTC
CASSQEEDSEETQYF
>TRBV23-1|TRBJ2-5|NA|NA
TGCGCCAGCAGTTATAGAGGCTTAGTCCCACGGGAGACCCAGTACTTC
CASSYRGLVPRETQYF
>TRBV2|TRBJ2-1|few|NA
TGTGCCAGCAGTGAAGGGGGGCGTAGGGGTCTCACCTACAATGAGCAGTTCTTC
CASSEGGRRGLTYNEQFF
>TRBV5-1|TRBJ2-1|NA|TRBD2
TGCGCCAGCAGCCCCCTAGGGACTAGCAGACTTAACAATGAGCAGTTCTTC
CASSPLGTSRLNNEQFF
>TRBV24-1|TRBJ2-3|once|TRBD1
TGTGCCACCAGTGATGCGGACAGGGTAGATACGCAGTATTTT
CATSDADRVDTQYF
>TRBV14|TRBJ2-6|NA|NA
TGTGCCAGCAGACGAGGGGACTCTGGGGCCAACGTCCTGACTTTC
CASRRGDSGANVLTF
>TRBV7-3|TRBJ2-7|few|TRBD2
TGTGCCAGCAGCTTAGCGGGGGAGGCGAGTGAGCAGTACTTC
CASSLAGEASEQYF
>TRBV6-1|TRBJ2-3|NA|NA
TGTGCCAGCAGTGAAACGGTGGTAGTTTCAGATACGCAGTATTTT
CASSETVVVSDTQYF
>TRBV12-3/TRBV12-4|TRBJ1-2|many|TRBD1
TGTGCCAGCAGCTTCCCCGGGACAGGGGGCGCAAGCTATGGCTACACCTTC
CASSFPGTGGASYGYTF
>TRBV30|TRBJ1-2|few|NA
TGTGCCTGGAGTGTAATCCTGGGAGAGGCGCCTAACTATGGCTACACCTTC
CAWSVILGEAPNYGYTF
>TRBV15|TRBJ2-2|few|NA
TGTGCCACCAGCAGAGATGACCACCGGAGGAGCACCGGGGAGCTGTTTTTT
CATSRDDHRRSTGELFF
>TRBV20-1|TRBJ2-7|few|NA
TGCAGTGCCCCGGTTGGGGGAAACCCTACTGCCCAGCAGTACTTC
CSAPVGGNPTAQQYF